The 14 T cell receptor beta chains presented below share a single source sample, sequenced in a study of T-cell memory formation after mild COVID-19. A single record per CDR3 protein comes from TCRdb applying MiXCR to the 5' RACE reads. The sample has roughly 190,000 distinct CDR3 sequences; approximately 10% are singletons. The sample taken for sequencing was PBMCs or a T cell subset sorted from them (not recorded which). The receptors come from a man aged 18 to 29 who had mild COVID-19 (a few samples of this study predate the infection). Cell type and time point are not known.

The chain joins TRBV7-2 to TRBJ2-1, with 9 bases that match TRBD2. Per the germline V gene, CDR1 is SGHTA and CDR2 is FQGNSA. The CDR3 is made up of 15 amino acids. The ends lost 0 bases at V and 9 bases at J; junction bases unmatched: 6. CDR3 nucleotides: TGTGCCAGCAGCTTAGCTAGCGGGGGCAGGGGTGAGCAGTTCTTC. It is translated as CASSLASGGRGEQFF.

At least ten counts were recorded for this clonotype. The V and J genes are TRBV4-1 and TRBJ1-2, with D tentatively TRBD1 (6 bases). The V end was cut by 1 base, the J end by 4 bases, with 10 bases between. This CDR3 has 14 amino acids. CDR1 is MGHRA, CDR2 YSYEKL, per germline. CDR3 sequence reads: CASSQAGRGYGYTF. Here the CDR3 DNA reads TGCGCCAGCAGCCAAGCGGGCAGGGGCTATGGCTACACCTTC.

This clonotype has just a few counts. CDR3 loop: CASSFGQGIGYTF. In nucleotides, the CDR3 is TGTGCCAGCAGCTTCGGACAGGGGATCGGCTACACCTTC. The rearrangement links TRBV7-3 to TRBJ1-2; 9 bases map to TRBD1. Germline V gives CDR1 SGHTA, CDR2 FQGTGA. This CDR3 spans 13 amino acids. Losses at the gene ends were 3 bases for V and 8 bases for J; bases not matched to a gene: 4. The full variable domain, its missing parts supplied by reference TRBV7-3 and TRBJ1-2, is GAGVSQTPSNKVTEKGKYVELRCDPISGHTALYWYRQSLGQGPEFLIYFQGTGAADDSGLPNDRFFAVRPEGSVSTLKIQRTERGDSAVYLCASSFGQGIGYTFGSGTRLTVV.

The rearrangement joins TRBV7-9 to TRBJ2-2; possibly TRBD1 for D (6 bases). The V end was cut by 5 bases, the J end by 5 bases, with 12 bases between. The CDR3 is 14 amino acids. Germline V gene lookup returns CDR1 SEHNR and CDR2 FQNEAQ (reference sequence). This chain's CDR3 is CASSTGSGTGELFF. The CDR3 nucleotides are TGTGCCAGCAGCACAGGGAGTGGGACCGGGGAGCTGTTTTTT.

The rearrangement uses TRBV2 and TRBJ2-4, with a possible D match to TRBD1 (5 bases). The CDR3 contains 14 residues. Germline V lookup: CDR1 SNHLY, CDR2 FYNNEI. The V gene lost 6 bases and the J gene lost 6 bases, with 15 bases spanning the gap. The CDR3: CASRTTGGGNIQYF. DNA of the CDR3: TGTGCCAGCAGGACCACAGGTGGTGGAAACATTCAGTACTTC.

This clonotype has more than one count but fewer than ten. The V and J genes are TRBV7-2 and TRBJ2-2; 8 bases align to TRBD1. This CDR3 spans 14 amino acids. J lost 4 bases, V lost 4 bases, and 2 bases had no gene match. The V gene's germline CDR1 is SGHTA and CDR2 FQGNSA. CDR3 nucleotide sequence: TGTGCCAGCAGCTGGGGGACAGGCACCGGGGAGCTGTTTTTT. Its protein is CASSWGTGTGELFF. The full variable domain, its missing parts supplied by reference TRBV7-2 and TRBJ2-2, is GAGVSQSPSNKVTEKGKDVELRCDPISGHTALYWYRQSLGQGLEFLIYFQGNSAPDKSGLPSDRFSAERTGGSVSTLTIQRTQQEDSAVYLCASSWGTGTGELFFGEGSRLTVL.

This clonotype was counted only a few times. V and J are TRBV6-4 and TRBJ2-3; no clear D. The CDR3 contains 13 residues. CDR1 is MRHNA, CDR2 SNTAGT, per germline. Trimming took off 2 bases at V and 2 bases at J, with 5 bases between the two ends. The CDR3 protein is CASSDKNTDTQYF. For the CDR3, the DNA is TGTGCCAGCAGTGACAAGAACACAGATACGCAGTATTTT.

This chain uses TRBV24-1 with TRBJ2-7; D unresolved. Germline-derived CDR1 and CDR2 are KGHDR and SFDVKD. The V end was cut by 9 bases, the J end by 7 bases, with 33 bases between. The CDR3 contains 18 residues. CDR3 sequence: CATSEEGRRGTKIREQYV. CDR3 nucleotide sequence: TGTGCCACCTCTGAGGAAGGCAGACGTGGTACGAAGATAAGGGAGCAGTACGTC.

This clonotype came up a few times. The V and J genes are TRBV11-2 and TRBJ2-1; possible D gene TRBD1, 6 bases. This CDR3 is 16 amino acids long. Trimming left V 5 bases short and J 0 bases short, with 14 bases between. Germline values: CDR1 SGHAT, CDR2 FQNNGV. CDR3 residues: CASSPLTGSSYNEQFF. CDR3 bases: TGTGCCAGCAGCCCCCTAACAGGGAGCTCCTACAATGAGCAGTTCTTC.

The CDR3 DNA follows: TGTGCCAGCAGCGACGCCTTAGCGGGGGCGAACACCGGGGAGCTGTTTTTT. Translation: CASSDALAGANTGELFF. The rearrangement joins TRBV13 to TRBJ2-2; the match to TRBD2 covers 9 bases. J gave up 0 bases and V 5 bases, and 7 bases lay outside the gene matches. CDR1 PRHDT and CDR2 FYEKMQ come from the germline V gene (reference sequence). This CDR3 has 17 amino acids.

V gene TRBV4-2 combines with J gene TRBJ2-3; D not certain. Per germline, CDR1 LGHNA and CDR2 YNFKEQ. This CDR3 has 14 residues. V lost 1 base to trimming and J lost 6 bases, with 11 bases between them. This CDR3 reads CASSQVSQADTQYF. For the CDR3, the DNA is TGTGCCAGCAGCCAAGTTAGCCAGGCGGATACGCAGTATTTT.

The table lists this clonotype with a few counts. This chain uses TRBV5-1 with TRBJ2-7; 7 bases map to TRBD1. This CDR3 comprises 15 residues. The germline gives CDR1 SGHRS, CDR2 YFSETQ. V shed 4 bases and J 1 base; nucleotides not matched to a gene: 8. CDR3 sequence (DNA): TGCGCCAGCAGCGCCGGGACAGCGAGTTCCTACGAGCAGTACGTC. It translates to CASSAGTASSYEQYV.

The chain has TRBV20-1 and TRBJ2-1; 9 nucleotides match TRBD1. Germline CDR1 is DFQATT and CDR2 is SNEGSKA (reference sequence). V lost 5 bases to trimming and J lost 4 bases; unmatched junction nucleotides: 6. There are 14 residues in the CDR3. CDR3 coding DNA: TGCAGTGCTTCCTCGACAGGGGGATACAATGAGCAGTTCTTC. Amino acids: CSASSTGGYNEQFF.

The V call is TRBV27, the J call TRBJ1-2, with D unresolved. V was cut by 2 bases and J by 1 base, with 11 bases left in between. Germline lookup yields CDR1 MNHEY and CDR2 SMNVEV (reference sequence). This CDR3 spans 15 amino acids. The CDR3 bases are TGTGCCAGCAGTTTAGGACGGAGCCTTAACTATGGCTACACCTTC. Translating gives CASSLGRSLNYGYTF.